The 18 T cell receptor beta chains reported below all come from one sample, sequenced in a study of T cell repertoires in cytomegalovirus infection. The antigens of these receptors remain unknown. MiXCR, run by TCRdb on the reads, gives a single entry per CDR3 protein. The table includes about 890,000 distinct CDR3 sequences, around 31% detected once. The specimen was cultured CD8+ T cells from PBMCs, collected from culture after CMV antigen stimulation. The receptors originated from a human donor in good health (CMV status not recorded). Some clones in this sample may be carry-over from other donors' samples.

V is TRBV28 and J is TRBJ2-1; D is uncertain. The V and J ends lost 6 bases and 8 bases respectively, with 11 bases between them. The CDR3 sequence is 12 residues long. Germline V gene data show CDR1 as MDHEN and CDR2 as SYDVKM. This CDR3 reads CASSLNGYEQFF. CDR3 coding DNA: TGTGCCAGCAGCCTCAATGGCTATGAGCAGTTCTTC.

This clonotype was detected ten times or more. The chain couples TRBV6-5 to TRBJ2-1; 9 positions match TRBD1. The CDR3 length is 15 residues. V lost 5 bases and J lost 2; bases outside the gene matches: 4. Germline-derived CDR1 and CDR2 are MNHEY and SVGAGI. The CDR3 DNA follows: TGTGCCAGCAGTAGGGGACAGGGACCCTACAATGAGCAGTTCTTC. It translates to CASSRGQGPYNEQFF.

The chain has TRBV28 and TRBJ2-1; D possibly corresponds to TRBD2 (6 bases). V lost 5 bases and J 6 bases, leaving 17 bases between the germline ends. The CDR3 contains 15 residues. From germline, CDR1 is MDHEN and CDR2 SYDVKM. CDR3 nucleotide sequence: TGTGCCAGCAGTCGCGGACCCCGGGAGTCCAATGAGCAGTTCTTC. It is translated as CASSRGPRESNEQFF.

The rearrangement links TRBV5-6 to TRBJ1-4; D is uncertain. This CDR3 is built from 14 residues. Between the trimmed V and J ends, which lost 0 bases and 6 bases, there was a span of 9 bases. Germline assignment: CDR1 SGHDT and CDR2 YYEEEE. The CDR3 region has the DNA TGTGCCAGCAGCTTGGTGGGTTCGCATGAAAAACTGTTTTTT. Residues: CASSLVGSHEKLFF.

This clonotype was counted a few times. This chain links TRBV4-1 with TRBJ2-7; tentative D call: TRBD1 (5 bases). V was trimmed by 0 bases and J by 3 bases, leaving 15 bases between them. Germline V gene data show CDR1 as MGHRA and CDR2 as YSYEKL. There are 16 residues in the CDR3. This CDR3 is CASSQESTVRYYEQYF. The CDR3 coding sequence is TGCGCCAGCAGCCAAGAGTCGACAGTGAGATACTACGAGCAGTACTTC.

In its sample, this clonotype was seen many times. The chain links TRBV7-8 to TRBJ1-5; 7 nucleotides agree with TRBD1. V dropped 6 bases and J dropped 1; count of bases not matched to a gene: 9. Per germline, CDR1 SGHVS and CDR2 FQNEAQ. The CDR3 has 16 amino acids. Here the CDR3 DNA reads TGTGCCAGCAGTCCGAGACAGGGAGGGAGCAATCAGCCCCAGCATTTT. It yields the protein CASSPRQGGSNQPQHF.

This clonotype occurred a few times. The chain combines TRBV11-1 with TRBJ2-7, with D uncertain. V was clipped by 4 bases and J by 6 bases, with 7 bases between them. Germline V gives CDR1 SGHAT, CDR2 FQDESV (reference sequence). The CDR3 is 11 amino acids. The CDR3 spells CASSSRGEQYV. CDR3 in DNA: TGTGCCAGCAGCTCCCGAGGCGAGCAGTACGTC.

This clonotype turned up a few times. The chain is built from TRBV4-3 and TRBJ2-3, with 11 nucleotides matching TRBD2. Germline-derived CDR1 and CDR2 are LGHNA and YSLEER. V trimming: 0 bases; J trimming: 6 bases; junction bases outside the gene matches: 8. This CDR3 comprises 17 residues. The CDR3 is CASSQDRASGGSDTQYF. CDR3 DNA: TGCGCCAGCAGCCAAGATCGGGCTAGCGGGGGGTCGGATACGCAGTATTTT.

V gene TRBV6-1 combines with J gene TRBJ2-6; no clear D gene. CDR1 is MNHNS, CDR2 SASEGT, per germline. Deletions cut 6 bases from V and 3 bases from J, with 9 bases between. This CDR3 is built from 14 residues. CDR3 nucleotide sequence: TGTGCCAGCAGCTACCGTTTTGGGGCCAACGTCCTGACTTTC. As protein: CASSYRFGANVLTF.

This chain uses TRBV19 with TRBJ1-1; D is ambiguous. V was shortened by 3 bases and J by 4 bases, with 12 bases between the two germline ends. The CDR3 has 14 amino acids. Germline CDR1 reads LNHDA; CDR2 reads SQIVND (reference sequence). CDR3 sequence: CASSIGIVGTEAFF. CDR3 nucleotide sequence: TGTGCCAGTAGTATTGGGATTGTAGGCACTGAAGCTTTCTTT.

With regard to this clonotype: An end of the junction differs from the germline gene, which may be a read error. The V gene is TRBV14, the J gene TRBJ1-1; no clear D. The CDR3 length is 13 residues. Per the germline V gene, CDR1 is SGHDN and CDR2 is FVKESK. In DNA, the CDR3 is TGTGCCAACAGCCAAGAAAGTTACACTGAAGCTTTCTTT. The encoded protein is CANSQESYTEAFF.

The CDR3 loop reads CASSQTGTGGNSPLHF. The CDR3 bases are TGTGCCAGCAGCCAGACCGGGACAGGGGGCAATTCACCCCTCCACTTT. The rearrangement joins TRBV3-1 to TRBJ1-6; 12 bases are shared with TRBD1. The germline gives CDR1 LGHDT, CDR2 YNNKEL (reference sequence). V was clipped by 3 bases and J by 7 bases; unmatched bases: 4. This CDR3 has 16 residues.

This clonotype was seen repeatedly, ten times or more. This chain uses TRBV7-8 with TRBJ2-7; 9 bases are shared with TRBD2. CDR1 and CDR2 (germline): SGHVS, FQNEAQ. The ends lost 0 bases at V and 0 bases at J; junction bases unmatched: 3. The CDR3 sequence is 16 residues long. CDR3 region: CASSLAPGLASYEQYV. The CDR3, as DNA: TGTGCCAGCAGCTTAGCGCCGGGACTAGCCTCCTACGAGCAGTACGTC.

The table lists this clonotype with many counts. The chain combines TRBV25-1 with TRBJ2-5; TRBD1 might be the D (5 bases). The V end lost 1 base, the J end lost 2 bases, and 14 bases lay between the germline ends. The length of the CDR3 is 16 residues. Germline CDR1 MGHDK, CDR2 SYGVNS. CDR3 DNA: TGTGCCAGCAGTGAATTAGAGTTAAACAGGCAAGAGACCCAGTACTTC. Its protein is CASSELELNRQETQYF.

The chain combines TRBV4-3 with TRBJ1-4; TRBD1 agrees at 8 bases. Germline V gene data show CDR1 as LGHNA and CDR2 as YSLEER. With V trimmed by 3 bases and J by 4 bases, 4 bases remained unmatched. The CDR3 loop spans 15 amino acids. The CDR3 region has the DNA TGCGCCAGCAGCCAGGGGGACAGGTTTAATGAAAAACTGTTTTTT. Its protein is CASSQGDRFNEKLFF.

The chain uses TRBV6-2 or TRBV6-3 and TRBJ2-7, with D maybe TRBD2 (6 bases). This CDR3 comprises 18 residues. In germline, CDR1 is MNHEY, CDR2 SVGEGT. V lost 3 bases and J 5 bases, leaving 26 bases between the germline ends. The chain's CDR3 is CASSYSPGLPSERHEQYV. CDR3 DNA: TGTGCCAGCAGTTATTCGCCGGGACTCCCGTCCGAGCGTCACGAGCAGTACGTC.

This clonotype was seen repeatedly, ten times or more. CDR3 nucleotide sequence: TGTGCCAGCAGTTTAACAGGGGGAGGGATCTACAATGAGCAGTTCTTC. Translated, it gives CASSLTGGGIYNEQFF. The J gene is TRBJ2-1, the V gene TRBV6-1; possible D gene TRBD1, 8 bases. CDR3 length: 16 amino acids. V was shortened by 5 bases and J by 3 bases, with 17 bases between the two germline ends. The germline V gene encodes CDR1 MNHNS and CDR2 SASEGT.

The chain employs TRBV20-1 and TRBJ2-1; TRBD2 matches at 13 bases. The V gene's germline CDR1 is DFQATT and CDR2 SNEGSKA (reference sequence). CDR3 size: 16 residues. V was clipped by 0 bases and J by 9 bases; unmatched bases: 8. The CDR3 DNA is TGCAGTGCTAGAGATACTGGGACTAGCGGGGATCGTGAGCAGTTCTTC. This sequence encodes CSARDTGTSGDREQFF.